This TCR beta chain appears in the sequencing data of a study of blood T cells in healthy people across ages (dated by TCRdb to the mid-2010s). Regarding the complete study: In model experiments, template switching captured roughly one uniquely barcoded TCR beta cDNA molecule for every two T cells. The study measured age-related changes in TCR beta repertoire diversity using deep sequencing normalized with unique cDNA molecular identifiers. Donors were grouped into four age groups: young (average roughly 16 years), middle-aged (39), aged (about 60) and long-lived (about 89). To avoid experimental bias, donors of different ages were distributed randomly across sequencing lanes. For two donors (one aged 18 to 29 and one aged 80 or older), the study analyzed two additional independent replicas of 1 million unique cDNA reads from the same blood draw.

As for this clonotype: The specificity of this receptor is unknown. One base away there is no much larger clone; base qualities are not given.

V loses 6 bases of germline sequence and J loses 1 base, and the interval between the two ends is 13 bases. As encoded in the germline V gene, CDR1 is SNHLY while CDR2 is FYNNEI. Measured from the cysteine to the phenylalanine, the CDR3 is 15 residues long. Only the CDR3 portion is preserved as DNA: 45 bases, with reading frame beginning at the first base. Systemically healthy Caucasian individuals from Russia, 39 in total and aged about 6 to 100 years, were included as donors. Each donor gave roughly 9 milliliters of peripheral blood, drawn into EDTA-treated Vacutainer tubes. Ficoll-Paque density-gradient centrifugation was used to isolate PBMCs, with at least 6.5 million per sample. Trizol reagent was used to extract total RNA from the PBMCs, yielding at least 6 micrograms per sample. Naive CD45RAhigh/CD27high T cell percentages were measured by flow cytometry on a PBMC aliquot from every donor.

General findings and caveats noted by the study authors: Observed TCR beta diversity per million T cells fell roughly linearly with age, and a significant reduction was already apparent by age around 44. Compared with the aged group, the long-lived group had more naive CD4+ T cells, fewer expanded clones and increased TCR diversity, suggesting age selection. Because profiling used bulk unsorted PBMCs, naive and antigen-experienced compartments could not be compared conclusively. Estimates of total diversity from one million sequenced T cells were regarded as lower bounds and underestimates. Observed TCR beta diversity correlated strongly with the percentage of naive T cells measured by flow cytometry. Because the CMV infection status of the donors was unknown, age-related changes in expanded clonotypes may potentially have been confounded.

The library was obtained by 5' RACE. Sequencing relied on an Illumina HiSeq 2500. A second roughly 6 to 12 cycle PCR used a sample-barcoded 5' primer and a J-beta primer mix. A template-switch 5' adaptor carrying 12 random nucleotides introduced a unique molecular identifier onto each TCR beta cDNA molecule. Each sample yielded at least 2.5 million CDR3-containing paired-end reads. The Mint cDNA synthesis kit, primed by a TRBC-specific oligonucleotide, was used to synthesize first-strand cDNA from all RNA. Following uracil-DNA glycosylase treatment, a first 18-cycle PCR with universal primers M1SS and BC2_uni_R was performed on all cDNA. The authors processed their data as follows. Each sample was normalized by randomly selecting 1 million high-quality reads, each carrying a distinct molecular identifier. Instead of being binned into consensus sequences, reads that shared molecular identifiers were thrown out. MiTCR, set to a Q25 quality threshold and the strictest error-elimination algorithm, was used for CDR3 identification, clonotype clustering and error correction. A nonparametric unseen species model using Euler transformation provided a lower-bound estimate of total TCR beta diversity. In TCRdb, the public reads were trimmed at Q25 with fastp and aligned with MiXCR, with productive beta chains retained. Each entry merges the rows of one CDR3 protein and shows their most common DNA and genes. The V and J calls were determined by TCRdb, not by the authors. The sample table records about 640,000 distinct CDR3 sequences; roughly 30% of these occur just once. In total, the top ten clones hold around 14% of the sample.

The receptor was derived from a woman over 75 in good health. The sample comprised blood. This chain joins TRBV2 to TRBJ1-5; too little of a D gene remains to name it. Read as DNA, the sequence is TGTGCCAGCAGGGACGGCCAGGCGAGCAATCAGCCCCAGCATTTT. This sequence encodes CASRDGQASNQPQHF.